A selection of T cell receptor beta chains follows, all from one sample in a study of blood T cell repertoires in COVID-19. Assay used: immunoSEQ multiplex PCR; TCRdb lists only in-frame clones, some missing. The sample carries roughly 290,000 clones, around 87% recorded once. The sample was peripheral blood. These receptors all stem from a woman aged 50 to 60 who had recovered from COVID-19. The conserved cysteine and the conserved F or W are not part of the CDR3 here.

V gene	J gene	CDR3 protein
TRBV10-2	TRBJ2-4	ASSDPGDVNLAKNIQY
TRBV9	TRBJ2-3	ASSTGEVSGARGTDTQY
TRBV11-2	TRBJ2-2	ASSPGQSGELF
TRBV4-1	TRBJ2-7	ASSQGRGGDYEQY
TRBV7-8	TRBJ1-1	ASSPREGTETEAF
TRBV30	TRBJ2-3	AWRTGTGVTDTQY
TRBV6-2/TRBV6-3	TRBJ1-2	ASSYSVSGGPIGGYT
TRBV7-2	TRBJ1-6	ASRGDRTAYTPLH
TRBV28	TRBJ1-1	ASSLTVNTEAF
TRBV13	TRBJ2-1	ASSGLAHYNEQF
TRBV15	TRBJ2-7	ATSRETLYEQY
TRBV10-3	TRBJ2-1	AVSRETGPNEQF
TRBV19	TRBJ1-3	ASSPRLSSGNTIY
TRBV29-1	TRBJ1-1	SGADPKAFTEAF
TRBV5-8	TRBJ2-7	ASSTTSGSRAEQY
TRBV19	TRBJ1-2	ASSIVADFYGYT
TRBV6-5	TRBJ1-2	ASKDFNYGYT
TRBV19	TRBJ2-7	ASSSRGGVYEQY
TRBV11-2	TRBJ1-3	ASSLIRGNAGNTIY
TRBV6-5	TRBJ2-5	ASRASGIETQY